These 21 T cell receptor beta chains were sequenced from one sample in a study of CXCR3-negative and CXCR3-positive naive CD8 T cells. Which antigens these TCRs recognize remains unknown. Points from the study as a whole: Greater hydrophobicity was found in TRB CDR3s of CXCR3-positive naive cells than of CXCR3-negative naive cells.

The TRB cDNA libraries were prepared by 5' RACE with UMI labels. Reprocessing the 5' RACE reads, TCRdb reports a single entry for every CDR3 protein and omits DNA. Its table records approximately 100,000 distinct CDR3 sequences. Sequencing input: naive CXCR3+ CD8+ T cells from blood. Sample subset: CD45RO-CCR7+CD27+CD95- naive CD8+ T cells expressing CXCR3 (TNR3+). These receptors were obtained from a human donor in good health. Some clones in this sample may be carry-over from other donors' samples.

The rearrangement links TRBV7-9 to TRBJ1-2. Looked up from germline, CDR1 is SEHNR and CDR2 is FQNEAQ (reference sequence). The CDR3 consists of 17 residues. The CDR3 spells CASSPVRGRTENYGYTF.

The chain recombines TRBV15 with TRBJ1-1. In germline, CDR1 is LNHNV, CDR2 YYDKDF (reference sequence). This CDR3 region has 11 residues. The CDR3 is CATRTDSEAFF.

This chain uses TRBV5-1 with TRBJ1-6; TCRdb reports TRBD1, a call that lacks DNA to check it against. CDR3 length: 14 amino acids. Germline values: CDR1 SGHRS, CDR2 YFSETQ. The CDR3 reads CAGNPGQGEAPLHF.

The chain links TRBV11-2 to TRBJ2-7; as DNA is missing, the TRBD1 call by TCRdb cannot be tested. Germline assignment: CDR1 SGHAT and CDR2 FQNNGV. The CDR3 has 17 amino acids. The CDR3 sequence is CASSPPRGTDDSYEQYF.

The chain has TRBV7-9 and TRBJ2-1. Germline lookup yields CDR1 SEHNR and CDR2 FQNEAQ (reference sequence). CDR3 size: 16 residues. The chain's CDR3 is CASSSEPYSSYNEQFF.

The gene calls are TRBV28 and TRBJ2-7; TCRdb's D call of TRBD2 is untestable without DNA. Germline V gene lookup returns CDR1 MDHEN and CDR2 SYDVKM. The CDR3 has 17 residues. CDR3 amino acids: CASGQSSQTSGGPEQYF.

This chain's CDR3 is CSVIKAVDTDTQYF. This sequence joins TRBV29-1 and TRBJ2-3. Germline CDR1 is SQVTM and CDR2 is ANQGSEA. The CDR3 runs to 14 residues.

The gene calls are TRBV23-1 and TRBJ1-5; TCRdb's assignment of TRBD1 cannot be checked, as there is no DNA. TRBV23-1 is known as an ORF, though its function is uncertain. There are 15 residues in the CDR3. CDR3 sequence: CASSQPGRQNQPQHF.

CDR3 in amino acids: CASSQQSDFSYEQYF. The rearrangement links TRBV14 to TRBJ2-7; as DNA is missing, the TRBD2 call by TCRdb cannot be tested. Germline V gene data show CDR1 as SGHDN and CDR2 as FVKESK. The CDR3 totals 15 residues.

This CDR3 reads CASRPFDSPTYEQYF. This rearrangement joins TRBV7-6 to TRBJ2-7; with no DNA, the TCRdb D assignment of TRBD1 cannot be verified. Germline V lookup: CDR1 SGHVS, CDR2 FNYEAQ. The CDR3 spans 15 residues.

The chain links TRBV4-1 to TRBJ2-2; TCRdb outputs TRBD2, but without DNA this stays unchecked. Germline loops: CDR1 MGHRA, CDR2 YSYEKL. The CDR3 consists of 15 residues. The CDR3 is CASSQGTSLQGELFF.

The CDR3 sequence is CASIIRDRAPYEQYF. This chain uses TRBV2 with TRBJ2-7; TCRdb's D gene call, TRBD1, goes unchecked for lack of DNA. The CDR3 has 15 residues. Germline values: CDR1 SNHLY, CDR2 FYNNEI.

The genes are TRBV29-1 and TRBJ2-7; TCRdb's D call, TRBD1, is unchecked because there is no DNA. Germline CDR1 reads SQVTM; CDR2 reads ANQGSEA. The CDR3 covers 13 residues. Here the CDR3 reads CSVTGQNSYEQYF.

The gene calls are TRBV5-1 and TRBJ2-3; there is no DNA to check the TCRdb D call of TRBD2. The length of the CDR3 is 15 residues. The germline CDR1 and CDR2 sequences are SGHRS and YFSETQ. CDR3 region: CASSRGEFSTDTQYF.

The V gene is TRBV12-3 or TRBV12-4, the J gene TRBJ2-7. This CDR3 is 14 amino acids long. CDR3 protein: CASSLALSSYEQYF.

The chain employs TRBV7-2 and TRBJ2-7. This CDR3 region has 15 residues. Per germline, CDR1 SGHTA and CDR2 FQGNSA. This CDR3 reads CASSLDLIGLYEQYF.

V is TRBV7-9 and J is TRBJ2-7; there is no DNA to check the TCRdb D call of TRBD1. Germline values: CDR1 SEHNR, CDR2 FQNEAQ (reference sequence). The CDR3 runs to 14 residues. The CDR3 reads CASSSLTGLLEQYF.

The chain recombines TRBV21-1 with TRBJ2-1; TCRdb names TRBD1, which stays unverified in the absence of DNA. TRBV21-1 is given as a pseudogene. The CDR3 loop spans 16 amino acids. The chain's CDR3 is CASSKGAQGGLDEQFF.

This chain links TRBV28 with TRBJ2-7. Germline assignment: CDR1 MDHEN and CDR2 SYDVKM. The CDR3 is 14 residues long. CDR3 residues: CASSTLQVLYEQYF.

J is TRBJ2-1 and V is TRBV7-9; TCRdb outputs TRBD2, but without DNA this stays unchecked. Germline loops: CDR1 SEHNR, CDR2 FQNEAQ (reference sequence). This CDR3 is 16 amino acids long. CDR3 amino acids: CASSLSSGLAKNEQFF.

This chain uses TRBV12-3 or TRBV12-4 with TRBJ2-1; TCRdb names TRBD2, which stays unverified in the absence of DNA. The CDR3 loop spans 16 amino acids. CDR3 in amino acids: CASSHTTSGSRDEQFF.